This TCR beta chain was retrieved from a study of blood T cell repertoires in COVID-19. The V gene's germline CDR1 is WSHSY and CDR2 SAAADI. The V end lost 4 bases, the J end lost 4 bases, and 13 bases lay between the germline ends. The CDR3 is made up of 14 amino acids. Per the original methods: The assay estimated nucleated cells by amplifying reference gene primers. The repertoire was sequenced with immunoSEQ multiplex PCR; TCRdb's copy has only in-frame clones and lacks some. V and J calls plus clone size are reproduced from that table; the DNA served to infer D and trimming. This sample has more than 200,000 clones, with around four fifths found just once.

The rearrangement joins TRBV10-2 to TRBJ2-5, with D possibly being TRBD1 (5 bases). Sequenced: peripheral blood. The source is a woman aged 80 or over with COVID-19, enrolled during active disease. CDR3 sequence reads: CASSAGMAPETQYF. CDR3 nucleotide sequence: TGCGCCAGCAGTGCAGGGATGGCCCCAGAGACCCAGTACTTC.